The clone carrying this T cell receptor beta chain appeared a single time. The sample originates from a study of lymphopenia after photon versus proton radiotherapy. Repertoires were generated with immunoSEQ multiplex PCR, while TCRdb's copy carries only in-frame clones and drops some. The sample contains approximately 25,000 clones, 70% to 85% of which appear only once. Germline values: CDR1 SGHVS, CDR2 FQNEAQ. The length of the CDR3 is 15 residues. This receptor was taken from a woman in her 70s with pancreatic cancer. The source material was peripheral blood, sampled from a patient treated with proton-based radiotherapy. The chain is built from TRBV7-8 and TRBJ2-5; D tentatively reads TRBD1 or TRBD2 (5 bases each). The J call is in doubt because the DNA end fits TRBJ2-7 better. Written as DNA, the CDR3 is TGTGCCAGCAGCTTACGCAGGGAGAAAGCCTACGAGCAGTACTTC. Its translation is CASSLRREKAYEQYF.